These 21 T cell receptor beta chains came from one sample sequenced in a study of shared clonotypes between healthy human individuals. Sequencing was performed with immunoSEQ multiplex PCR; in TCRdb, only in-frame clones are kept and a portion is missing. The sample has approximately 110,000 clones; 55% to 80% are singletons. Sequences were obtained from memory CD8+ T cells sorted from blood. Indicated subset: CD45RO+ cells pooled with CCR7-negative TemRA cells. These TCRs come from a woman in her twenties or thirties in good health.

The rearrangement joins TRBV11-3 to TRBJ2-5; no definite D call. The J call is in doubt because the DNA end fits TRBJ2-7 better. Germline V gene sequence: CDR1 SGHNT, CDR2 YENEEA. The CDR3 length is 13 residues. The CDR3 nucleotides are TGTGCCAGCAGCTTTGGGTTGTTGGGCGAGCAGTACTTC. This encodes CASSFGLLGEQYF.

The gene calls are TRBV23-1 and TRBJ1-5; D unresolved. TRBV23-1 belongs to the ORF category, with a function that is uncertain. Trimming stripped 3 bases from V and 1 base from J, with 22 bases between. The CDR3 runs to 19 residues. The CDR3 DNA reads as TGCGCCAGCAGTCATCCGGGCCCTGGCCGGCGAATAAGCAATCAGCCCCAGCATTTT. It translates to CASSHPGPGRRISNQPQHF.

This sequence joins TRBV7-9 and TRBJ2-5, with D unclear. Germline V gives CDR1 SEHNR, CDR2 FQNEAQ (reference sequence). The CDR3 runs to 11 residues. Deletions cut 6 bases from V and 5 bases from J, with 7 bases between. CDR3 loop: CASSNEETQYF. For the CDR3, the DNA is TGTGCCAGCAGTAACGAGGAGACCCAGTACTTC.

The chain employs TRBV11-2 and TRBJ2-1; the match to TRBD2 covers 12 bases. CDR1 SGHAT and CDR2 FQNNGV come from the germline V gene. Losses at the gene ends were 7 bases for V and 10 bases for J; bases not matched to a gene: 2. CDR3 size: 12 residues. DNA for the CDR3: TGTGCCAGCACCACTAGCGGGGGGGAGCAGTTCTTC. This gives the protein CASTTSGGEQFF.

CDR3 nucleotides: TGTGCCAGCAGCCCAAAGACTAGCGGGAGAGGTGACGAGCAGTACTTC. This sequence encodes CASSPKTSGRGDEQYF. The rearrangement uses TRBV7-9 and TRBJ2-7, with TRBD2 matching over 12 bases. The CDR3 loop spans 16 amino acids. Germline V gene sequence: CDR1 SEHNR, CDR2 FQNEAQ (reference sequence). With 5 bases clipped from V and 5 bases from J, the junction kept 10 bases outside the gene matches.

The V gene is TRBV29-1, the J gene TRBJ2-7, with D tentatively TRBD1 (6 bases). Germline CDR1 SQVTM, CDR2 ANQGSEA. The CDR3 totals 11 residues. V dropped 5 bases and J dropped 6 bases, with 11 bases sitting between them. The CDR3 bases are TGCAGCGTTCCCGGACAGATCGAGCAGTACTTC. Protein: CSVPGQIEQYF.

The CDR3 sequence: CASSPGVVGNTIYF. Here the CDR3 DNA reads TGCGCCAGCAGTCCCGGAGTGGTTGGAAACACCATATATTTT. The chain combines TRBV10-2 with TRBJ1-3; no definite D call. Trimming removed 5 bases from V and 3 bases from J, with 11 bases in between. This CDR3 comprises 14 residues. Germline V CDR1 and CDR2: WSHSY, SAAADI.

The CDR3 protein is CASSSPLGYEQYF. CDR3 nucleotides: TGTGCCAGCAGCTCACCACTAGGCTACGAGCAGTACTTC. This chain uses TRBV7-9 with TRBJ2-7; TRBD2 is a possible D gene (5 bases). Germline CDR1 reads SEHNR; CDR2 reads FQNEAQ (reference sequence). With 4 bases removed from V and 3 bases from J, the gap between germline ends came to 10 bases. The CDR3 extends over 13 amino acids. Combining the CDR3 with reference TRBV7-9 and TRBJ2-7 gives the whole variable domain DTGVSQNPRHKITKRGQNVTFRCDPISEHNRLYWYRQTLGQGPEFLTYFQNEAQLEKSRLLSDRFSAERPKGSFSTLEIQRTEQGDSAMYLCASSSPLGYEQYFGPGTRLTVT.

The chain is built from TRBV27 and TRBJ2-3; 13 bases fit TRBD2. This CDR3 contains 16 residues. Trimming cost V 5 bases and J 4 bases; bases outside gene matches: 6. Germline loops: CDR1 MNHEY, CDR2 SMNVEV (reference sequence). CDR3 sequence (DNA): TGTGCCAGCAGTCCCGGGACTAGCGGGACGGCAGATACGCAGTATTTT. This encodes CASSPGTSGTADTQYF.

This rearrangement joins TRBV19 to TRBJ2-2; 12 bases map to TRBD1. In germline, CDR1 is LNHDA, CDR2 SQIVND (reference sequence). V shed 5 bases and J 7 bases; nucleotides not matched to a gene: 5. The CDR3 consists of 15 residues. This CDR3 reads CASSLGTGGFGELFF. As DNA, the CDR3 is TGTGCCAGTAGTCTTGGGACAGGGGGCTTCGGGGAGCTGTTTTTT.

This clone was seen more than once but under ten times. This sequence joins TRBV19 and TRBJ1-1; D unclear. V lost 4 bases and J lost 1, with 7 bases in between. Germline V lookup: CDR1 LNHDA, CDR2 SQIVND (reference sequence). The length of the CDR3 is 13 residues. The CDR3 DNA reads as TGTGCCAGTAGTACCGACCCGAACACTGAAGCTTTCTTT. Amino acids: CASSTDPNTEAFF.

This chain links TRBV18 with TRBJ1-2; 10 bases line up with TRBD1. V dropped 2 bases and J dropped 6; count of bases not matched to a gene: 6. Per the germline V gene, CDR1 is KGHSH and CDR2 is LQKENI. The length of the CDR3 is 15 residues. CDR3 nucleotides: TGTGCCAGCTCACCAGCAAGCGGGACAGGGGATGGCTACACCTTC. Its translation is CASSPASGTGDGYTF.

The chain recombines TRBV4-1 with TRBJ2-7; 7 bases line up with TRBD1. Looked up from germline, CDR1 is MGHRA and CDR2 is YSYEKL. This CDR3 contains 14 residues. The V gene end was trimmed by 4 bases and the J gene end by 3 bases; junction bases not matched to a gene: 6. The CDR3 DNA reads TGCGCCAGCAGCCGGACAGGACGACGCTACGAGCAGTACTTC. This translates into CASSRTGRRYEQYF.

The rearrangement joins TRBV30 to TRBJ2-1, with 9 bases lining up with TRBD2. V shed 0 bases and J 0 bases; nucleotides not matched to a gene: 9. Germline CDR1 reads GTSNPN; CDR2 reads SVGIG (reference sequence). The CDR3 extends over 18 amino acids. Here the CDR3 reads CAWSVRASGTYSYNEQFF. CDR3 DNA: TGTGCCTGGAGTGTACGGGCTAGCGGGACCTACTCCTACAATGAGCAGTTCTTC.

The genes are TRBV5-1 and TRBJ2-7; D not resolved. Trimming took 4 bases from V and 2 from J, leaving 13 bases between them. The CDR3 is made up of 14 amino acids. Germline values: CDR1 SGHRS, CDR2 YFSETQ. CDR3: CASSPVPDPYEQYF. CDR3 DNA: TGCGCCAGCAGCCCTGTCCCAGATCCCTACGAGCAGTACTTC.

The J gene is TRBJ1-3, the V gene TRBV6-4, with a tentative D call TRBD1 (6 bases). The CDR3 covers 17 residues. V dropped 4 bases and J dropped 0 bases, with 16 bases sitting between them. Germline V gene lookup returns CDR1 MRHNA and CDR2 SNTAGT. The CDR3 bases are TGTGCCAGCAGTGCCTGGTTACAGGGCCCCTCTGGAAACACCATATATTTT. Translating it yields CASSAWLQGPSGNTIYF.

This chain connects TRBV7-2 to TRBJ2-2; D is perhaps TRBD2 (5 bases). V shed 8 bases and J shed 1 base, with 11 bases lying between them. Germline CDR1 is SGHTA and CDR2 is FQGNSA. This CDR3 comprises 14 residues. The CDR3 coding sequence is TGTGCCAGCCACGCGGGTATGAACACCGGGGAGCTGTTTTTT. Amino acids: CASHAGMNTGELFF.

This chain uses TRBV29-1 with TRBJ2-2; 7 nucleotides line up with TRBD1. V was clipped by 6 bases and J by 4 bases; unmatched bases: 8. Germline V gene lookup returns CDR1 SQVTM and CDR2 ANQGSEA. The CDR3 totals 14 residues. In DNA form, the CDR3 reads TGCAGCGTATATACAGGGGCCGGCACCGGGGAGCTGTTTTTT. Its protein product is CSVYTGAGTGELFF.

A few counts support this clone. V and J are TRBV19 and TRBJ1-1; D is possibly TRBD1 (6 bases). The CDR3 extends over 13 amino acids. CDR1 LNHDA and CDR2 SQIVND come from the germline V gene (reference sequence). The V and J ends lost 1 base and 5 bases respectively, with 8 bases between them. The CDR3 here is CASSIGGGTEAFF. The CDR3 DNA reads TGTGCCAGTAGTATAGGAGGGGGGACTGAAGCTTTCTTT.

The chain joins TRBV5-1 to TRBJ2-1; TRBD2 matches 9 bases. CDR3 length equals 16 residues. The germline CDR1 and CDR2 sequences are SGHRS and YFSETQ. V shed 0 bases and J 3 bases; nucleotides not matched to a gene: 4. The CDR3 reads CASSLALAGSYNEQFF. CDR3 nucleotides: TGCGCCAGCAGCTTGGCTCTAGCGGGGAGCTACAATGAGCAGTTCTTC.

The CDR3 loop reads CASSQDLGVGSYEQYF. In nucleotides, the CDR3 is TGTGCCAGCAGCCAAGATTTGGGGGTTGGTTCCTACGAGCAGTACTTC. This rearrangement joins TRBV4-2 to TRBJ2-5; either TRBD1 or TRBD2 may fit D (5 bases each). The assigned J gene may be wrong: the sequence end matches TRBJ2-7 better. The CDR3 has 16 amino acids. The germline gives CDR1 LGHNA, CDR2 YNFKEQ.